Listed here are 15 T cell receptor beta chains from one sample, sequenced in a study of blood T cell repertoires in COVID-19. The method was immunoSEQ multiplex PCR; TCRdb's version includes in-frame clones alone and lacks a portion of them. The sample comprises about 210,000 clones, more than 75% of which are singletons, and 9.5% to 15% rests with the top ten. The specimen sequenced was peripheral blood. These receptors came from a woman in her thirties or forties with acute or convalescent COVID-19.

The chain couples TRBV3-1 (or the pseudogene TRBV3-2) to TRBJ1-5; D possibly corresponds to TRBD1 (5 bases). CDR1 and CDR2 (germline): LGHDT, YNNKEL (reference sequence). Between the trimmed V and J ends, which lost 3 bases and 3 bases, there was a span of 9 bases. CDR3 length: 14 residues. As DNA, the CDR3 is TGTGCCAGCAGCCAGGCCAGGGACAATCAGCCCCAGCATTTT. Protein product: CASSQARDNQPQHF.

The chain joins TRBV5-6 to TRBJ2-5; possible D gene TRBD1, 7 bases. The CDR3 is made up of 18 amino acids. With 1 base removed from V and 5 bases from J, the gap between germline ends came to 24 bases. Germline V lookup: CDR1 SGHDT, CDR2 YYEEEE. The CDR3 DNA reads TGTGCCAGCAGCTTGTTGGCCGCTGCAGGGGGGATTTCGGAGACCCAGTACTTC. It yields the protein CASSLLAAAGGISETQYF.

This chain joins TRBV2 and TRBJ1-1, with TRBD1 matching 10 bases. The germline gives CDR1 SNHLY, CDR2 FYNNEI. CDR3 length: 14 residues. Losses at the gene ends were 10 bases for V and 3 bases for J; bases not matched to a gene: 8. The DNA for the CDR3 is TGTGCCACCAAGACAGGGGGCGGGTACACTGAAGCTTTCTTT. Protein product: CATKTGGGYTEAFF.

The chain joins TRBV14 to TRBJ2-3, with 10 positions matching TRBD2. Germline CDR1 is SGHDN and CDR2 is FVKESK. This CDR3 region has 17 residues. V was pared by 0 bases and J by 2 bases, with 5 bases of the junction left unmatched. Here the CDR3 reads CASSQDLLAGNTDTQYF. As DNA, the CDR3 is TGTGCCAGCAGCCAAGATTTACTAGCGGGAAACACAGATACGCAGTATTTT.

This clone was counted only a few times. The chain is built from TRBV6-6 and TRBJ2-1; no clear D gene. The CDR3 loop spans 16 amino acids. Trimming removed 5 bases from V and 3 bases from J, with 17 bases in between. CDR1 and CDR2 from the germline V gene are MNHNY and SVGAGI (reference sequence). The CDR3 sequence: CASSTPSPAGYNEQFF. CDR3 coding DNA: TGTGCCAGCAGTACCCCCTCCCCGGCAGGCTACAATGAGCAGTTCTTC.

V gene TRBV27 combines with J gene TRBJ1-2, with 7 bases identical to TRBD1. The CDR3 is made up of 13 amino acids. Per the germline V gene, CDR1 is MNHEY and CDR2 is SMNVEV (reference sequence). The J segment lost 4 bases and the V segment lost 7 bases, leaving 6 bases of the junction unmatched. The CDR3 region is CASTDRVGYGYTF. CDR3 sequence (DNA): TGTGCCAGCACCGACAGGGTGGGCTATGGCTACACCTTC.

This rearrangement joins TRBV18 to TRBJ2-7; TRBD2 agrees at 11 bases. CDR3 length: 15 amino acids. After removal of 1 base from V and 2 bases from J, the junction contained 1 base not matched to a gene. Germline V gene sequence: CDR1 KGHSH, CDR2 LQKENI. The CDR3 bases are TGTGCCAGCTCACCACTAGCGGGAGGGACCTACGAGCAGTACTTC. Its protein product is CASSPLAGGTYEQYF. Complete variable domain (other parts from reference TRBV18 and TRBJ2-7): NAGVMQNPRHLVRRRGQEARLRCSPMKGHSHVYWYRQLPEEGLKFMVYLQKENIIDESGMPKERFSAEFPKEGPSILRIQQVVRGDSAAYFCASSPLAGGTYEQYFGPGTRLTVT.

This clone was seen once. The genes are TRBV5-8 and TRBJ1-2, with a weak D call TRBD1 (5 bases). V was trimmed by 4 bases and J by 4 bases, leaving 14 bases between them. Germline assignment: CDR1 SGHTS and CDR2 YDEGEE. The CDR3 consists of 14 residues. The chain's CDR3 is CASSPYPDSYGYTF. The DNA for the CDR3 is TGTGCCAGCAGCCCGTACCCTGACAGCTATGGCTACACCTTC.

The rearrangement links TRBV11-1 to TRBJ1-1, with 7 bases identical to TRBD1. The V gene end was trimmed by 0 bases and the J gene end by 1 base; junction bases not matched to a gene: 8. The CDR3 runs 17 residues. Germline V gives CDR1 SGHAT, CDR2 FQDESV (reference sequence). CDR3 protein: CASSLAAGGNKNTEAFF. Here the CDR3 DNA reads TGTGCCAGCAGCTTAGCGGCAGGGGGTAATAAGAACACTGAAGCTTTCTTT.

This clone has only one observation. This rearrangement joins TRBV15 to TRBJ2-4; D might be TRBD2 (5 bases). The V end lost 0 bases, the J end lost 6 bases, and 15 bases lay between the germline ends. CDR3 length equals 16 residues. From germline, CDR1 is LNHNV and CDR2 YYDKDF (reference sequence). Here the CDR3 reads CATSRDQNPRGNIQYF. For the CDR3, the DNA is TGTGCCACCAGCAGAGATCAAAATCCTCGGGGAAACATTCAGTACTTC.

V is TRBV5-1 and J is TRBJ1-2; 9 bases agree with TRBD1. Germline lookup yields CDR1 SGHRS and CDR2 YFSETQ. Trimming at V came to 0 bases and at J to 7 bases, leaving 7 bases not matched to a gene. This CDR3 spans 15 amino acids. The CDR3 nucleotides read TGCGCCAGCAGCTTGGGGGCCGGGACAGGGTTTGGCTACACCTTC. Protein: CASSLGAGTGFGYTF.

This clone was detected a few times. The rearrangement uses TRBV6-5 and TRBJ2-1, with 7 bases lining up with TRBD2. V was clipped by 10 bases and J by 7 bases; unmatched bases: 16. The CDR3 sequence is 15 residues long. Per the germline V gene, CDR1 is MNHEY and CDR2 is SVGAGI. CDR3 bases: TGTGCCACCGCGACCGGGGGGACGGCCGCGAATGAGCAGTTCTTC. Translating gives CATATGGTAANEQFF.

The CDR3 region has the DNA TGCGCCAGCAGCCCAGACACCTTCGAGCAGTACTTC. Translating it yields CASSPDTFEQYF. The chain combines TRBV5-1 with TRBJ2-7; D gene ambiguous. This CDR3 comprises 12 residues. The germline V gene encodes CDR1 SGHRS and CDR2 YFSETQ. V dropped 4 bases and J dropped 6 bases, with 11 bases sitting between them. Variable domain in full (rest from reference TRBV5-1 and TRBJ2-7): KAGVTQTPRYLIKTRGQQVTLSCSPISGHRSVSWYQQTPGQGLQFLFEYFSETQRNKGNFPGRFSGRQFSNSRSEMNVSTLELGDSALYLCASSPDTFEQYFGPGTRLTVT.

The chain joins TRBV15 to TRBJ2-7; a possible D gene is TRBD1 (6 bases). The CDR3 spans 14 residues. The V gene's germline CDR1 is LNHNV and CDR2 YYDKDF (reference sequence). Trimming shortened V by 2 bases and J by 2 bases, and 10 bases separated the two germline ends. The CDR3 loop reads CATSRPDSPYEQYF. CDR3 nucleotide sequence: TGTGCCACCAGCAGACCGGACAGCCCCTACGAGCAGTACTTC.

V usage is TRBV7-9 and J usage is TRBJ2-1; TRBD2 is a possible D gene (7 bases). V lost 5 bases and J 6 bases, leaving 20 bases between the germline ends. Germline loops: CDR1 SEHNR, CDR2 FQNEAQ (reference sequence). CDR3 length: 16 residues. CDR3 DNA sequence: TGTGCCAGCAGCCCTCGCGGGGGCGGGGATCGCAATGAGCAGTTCTTC. The encoded protein is CASSPRGGGDRNEQFF.